This T cell receptor beta chain was recovered during a study of T cell repertoires in cytomegalovirus infection. Notes on the study in general: Using cumulative public TCR beta family frequency, the authors identified those who carried CMV together with the relevant HLA. HLA-C-restricted CMV clonotypes gave the most frequent clonotype in two of eight donors.

This clonotype was seen repeatedly, ten times or more. Its antigen is unknown. V gave up 6 bases and J gave up 3 bases, with 12 bases separating them. This CDR3 is 14 amino acids long. The germline gives CDR1 SGHTA, CDR2 FQGNSA. TCRdb re-called the reads through MiXCR, storing one row per CDR3 protein. The sample contains approximately 500,000 distinct CDR3 sequences, more than 15% of which appear only once. This clonotype was obtained from a human donor in good health (CMV status not recorded). Some clones in this sample may be carry-over from other donors' samples. This sequence joins TRBV7-2 and TRBJ1-5; TRBD1 is a possible D gene (5 bases). What was sequenced was CD8+ T cells from PBMCs. CDR3 sequence reads: CASRSQGSNQPQHF. CDR3 bases: TGTGCCAGCAGAAGTCAGGGATCCAATCAGCCCCAGCATTTT.